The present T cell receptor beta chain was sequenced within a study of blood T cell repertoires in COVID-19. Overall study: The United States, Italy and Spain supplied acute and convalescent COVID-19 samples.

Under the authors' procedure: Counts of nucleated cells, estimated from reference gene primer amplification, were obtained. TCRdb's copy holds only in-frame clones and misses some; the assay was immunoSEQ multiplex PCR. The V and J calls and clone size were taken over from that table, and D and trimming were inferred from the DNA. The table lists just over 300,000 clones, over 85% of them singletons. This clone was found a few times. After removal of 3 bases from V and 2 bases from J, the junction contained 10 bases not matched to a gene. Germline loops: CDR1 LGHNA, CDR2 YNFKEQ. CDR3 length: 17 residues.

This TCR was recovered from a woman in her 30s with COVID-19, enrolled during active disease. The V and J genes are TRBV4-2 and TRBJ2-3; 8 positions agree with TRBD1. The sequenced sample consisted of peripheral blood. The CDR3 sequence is CASSQDGTGHVTDTQYF. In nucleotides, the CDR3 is TGTGCCAGCAGCCAGGACGGGACAGGCCATGTCACAGATACGCAGTATTTT.